In its sample, the clone carrying this T cell receptor beta chain was seen once. This entry is derived from a study of T cell changes during pregnancy in multiple sclerosis. Some clones are missing from TCRdb's copy, which holds only in-frame ones; the method was immunoSEQ multiplex PCR. The data contain 100,000 to 130,000 clones, 85% to 95% of them singletons. Germline CDR1 is LGHNA and CDR2 is YSLEER. This CDR3 region has 14 residues. V was clipped by 2 bases and J by 6 bases, with 8 bases between them. The chain employs TRBV4-3 and TRBJ1-6; D remains unclear. The receptor comes from a female donor in good health, enrolled as a control in a pregnancy study. The material sequenced was peripheral blood, taken in the third trimester of pregnancy. The chain's CDR3 is CASSQTGINSPLHF. The CDR3, as DNA: TGCGCCAGCAGCCAAACCGGGATTAATTCACCCCTCCACTTT.